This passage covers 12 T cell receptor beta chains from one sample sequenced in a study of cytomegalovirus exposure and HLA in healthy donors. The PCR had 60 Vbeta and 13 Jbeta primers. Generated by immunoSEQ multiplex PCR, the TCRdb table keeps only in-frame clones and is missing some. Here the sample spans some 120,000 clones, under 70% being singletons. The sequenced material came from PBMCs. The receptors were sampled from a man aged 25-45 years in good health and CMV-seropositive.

The CDR3 DNA reads as TGTGCCAGCAGCCAACACCGGGGGGGGAATGAAAAACTGTTTTTT. Amino acid sequence: CASSQHRGGNEKLFF. The chain has TRBV14 and TRBJ1-4; tentative D call: TRBD1 (5 bases). The CDR3 sequence is 15 residues long. The V end was cut by 2 bases, the J end by 5 bases, with 12 bases between. CDR1 is SGHDN, CDR2 FVKESK, per germline.

The DNA for the CDR3 is TGTGCCAGCAGCTTACAGGGGTTAGAGCAGTACGTC. This translates into CASSLQGLEQYV. The rearrangement links TRBV5-6 to TRBJ2-7, with TRBD1 matching 7 bases. This CDR3 is built from 12 residues. CDR1 and CDR2 from the germline V gene are SGHDT and YYEEEE. The junction had 3 bases not matched to a gene; V was cut back by 2 bases and J by 7 bases.

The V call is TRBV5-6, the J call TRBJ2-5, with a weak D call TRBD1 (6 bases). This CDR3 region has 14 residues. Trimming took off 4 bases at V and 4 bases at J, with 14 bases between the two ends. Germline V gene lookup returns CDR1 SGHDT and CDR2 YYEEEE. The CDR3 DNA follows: TGTGCCAGCAGCCTTCCCGGGACACCAGAGACCCAGTACTTC. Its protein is CASSLPGTPETQYF.

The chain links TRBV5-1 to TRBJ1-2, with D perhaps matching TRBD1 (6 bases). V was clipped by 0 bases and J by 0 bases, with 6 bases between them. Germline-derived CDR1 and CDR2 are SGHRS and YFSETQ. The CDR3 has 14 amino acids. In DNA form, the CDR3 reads TGCGCCAGCAGCTTGGGGACAGCTAACTATGGCTACACCTTC. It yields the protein CASSLGTANYGYTF.

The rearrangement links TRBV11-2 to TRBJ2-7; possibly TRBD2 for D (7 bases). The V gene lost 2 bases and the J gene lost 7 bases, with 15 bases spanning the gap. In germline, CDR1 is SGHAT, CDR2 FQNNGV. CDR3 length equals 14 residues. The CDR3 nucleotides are TGTGCCAGCAGCTTAAGTGGGGGGGCCCAAGAGCAGTACTTC. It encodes CASSLSGGAQEQYF.

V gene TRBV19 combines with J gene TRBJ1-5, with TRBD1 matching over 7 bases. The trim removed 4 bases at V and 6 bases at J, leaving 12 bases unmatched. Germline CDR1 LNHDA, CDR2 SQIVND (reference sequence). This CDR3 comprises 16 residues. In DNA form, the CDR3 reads TGTGCCAGTAGTACGATAAGGCAGCAGGGGGGTCAGCCCCAGCATTTT. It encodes CASSTIRQQGGQPQHF.

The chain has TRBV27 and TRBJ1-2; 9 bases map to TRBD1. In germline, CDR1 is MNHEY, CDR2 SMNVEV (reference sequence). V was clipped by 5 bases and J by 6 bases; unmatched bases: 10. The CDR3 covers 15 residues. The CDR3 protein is CASSPALGQGDGYTF. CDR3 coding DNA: TGTGCCAGCAGTCCGGCTTTGGGACAGGGAGATGGCTACACCTTC.

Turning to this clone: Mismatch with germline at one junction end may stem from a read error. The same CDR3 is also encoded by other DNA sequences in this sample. CDR3 region: CASSLNRGNTEAFF. Written as DNA, the CDR3 is TGTGCCAGCAGCTTAAACAGGGGAAACACTGAGGCTTTCTTT. The rearrangement links TRBV11-3 to TRBJ1-1, with 7 bases lining up with TRBD1. Germline CDR1 reads SGHNT; CDR2 reads YENEEA. The CDR3 sequence is 14 residues long.

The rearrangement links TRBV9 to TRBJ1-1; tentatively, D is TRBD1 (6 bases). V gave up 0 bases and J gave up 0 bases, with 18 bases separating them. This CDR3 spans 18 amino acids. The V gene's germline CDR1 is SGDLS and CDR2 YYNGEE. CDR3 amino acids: CASSVGYGTSHMNTEAFF. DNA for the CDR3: TGTGCCAGCAGCGTAGGATACGGGACAAGCCACATGAACACTGAAGCTTTCTTT.

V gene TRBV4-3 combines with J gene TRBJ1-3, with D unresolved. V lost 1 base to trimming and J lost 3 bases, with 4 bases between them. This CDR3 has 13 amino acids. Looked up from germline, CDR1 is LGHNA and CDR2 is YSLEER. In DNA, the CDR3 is TGCGCCAGCAGCCAAGTTCGTGGAAACACCATATATTTT. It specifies CASSQVRGNTIYF.

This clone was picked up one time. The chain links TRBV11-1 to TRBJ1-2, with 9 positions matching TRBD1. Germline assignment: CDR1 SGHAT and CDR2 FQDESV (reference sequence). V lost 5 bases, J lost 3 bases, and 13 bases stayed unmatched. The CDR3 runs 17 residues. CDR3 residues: CASSHTSGTGRYYGYTF. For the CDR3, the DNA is TGTGCCAGCAGCCACACAAGTGGGACAGGGCGATACTATGGCTACACCTTC.

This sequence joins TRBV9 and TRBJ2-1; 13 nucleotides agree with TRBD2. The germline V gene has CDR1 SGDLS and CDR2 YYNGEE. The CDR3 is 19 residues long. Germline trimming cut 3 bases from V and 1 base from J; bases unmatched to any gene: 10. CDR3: CASSGGTSGTPHSYNEQFF. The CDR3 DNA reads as TGTGCCAGCAGCGGTGGGACTAGCGGGACACCCCATTCCTACAATGAGCAGTTCTTC.